A selection of T cell receptor beta chains follows, all from one sample in a study of T cell changes during pregnancy in multiple sclerosis. Assay: immunoSEQ multiplex PCR; the TCRdb copy retains only in-frame clones and omits some. This table has some 70,000 clones, almost 90% appearing once. This specimen consisted of peripheral blood, obtained after pregnancy. These receptor sequences come from a female donor in good health, enrolled as a control in a pregnancy study. Both conserved end residues are part of each CDR3.

v_call	j_call	cdr3_aa
TRBV6-5	TRBJ1-5	CASSLRGGSDNQPQHF
TRBV19	TRBJ1-1	CASSINWGGDTEAFF
TRBV30	TRBJ1-1	CAWSDWGDTEAFF
TRBV19	TRBJ2-7	CASSISIQTYEQYF
TRBV30	TRBJ1-4	CAWSATGATNEKLFF
TRBV7-8	TRBJ2-5	CASRRGTSSAETQYF
TRBV30	TRBJ1-1	CAWRKPSGAFF
TRBV7-9	TRBJ2-3	CASSLEGLYTDTQYF
TRBV5-4	TRBJ1-1	CASSLLERTEAFF
TRBV7-7	TRBJ2-3	CASSSQRERADTQYF
TRBV9	TRBJ2-4	CASSPTSALAKNIQYF
TRBV5-1	TRBJ2-5	CASSLARQAGGRETQYF
TRBV4-1	TRBJ2-1	CASSLAGGNEQFF
TRBV11-3	TRBJ2-1	CASSSPAGLAGPIHEQFF
TRBV2	TRBJ1-1	CASLRQGANTEAFF
TRBV5-1	TRBJ2-7	CASSSSGTYEQYF
TRBV30	TRBJ2-7	CAWSARGLTYEQYF